These 8 T cell receptor beta chains were sequenced from one sample in a study of beta chain features in type 1 diabetes. Sequenced material consisted of expressed TCRB transcripts (all of the isolated RNA was reverse transcribed). Produced via immunoSEQ multiplex PCR; TCRdb's table is partial and in-frame only. The table records roughly 450,000 clones, about an eighth of them present only once. The sample was naive CD4+ T cells from blood. The receptors stem from a young woman in good health.

V gene TRBV7-9 combines with J gene TRBJ1-2, with D hard to call. V lost 2 bases, J lost 6 bases, and 10 bases lay in between. Germline CDR1 is SEHNR and CDR2 is FQNEAQ (reference sequence). The CDR3 has 13 amino acids. The CDR3 nucleotides read TGTGCCAGCAGCTTAATACTCGGGGATGGCTACACCTTC. Amino acids: CASSLILGDGYTF.

This clone was recorded a few times. The chain joins TRBV5-1 to TRBJ2-5, with 7 bases lining up with TRBD2. The V gene's germline CDR1 is SGHRS and CDR2 YFSETQ. Trimming at V came to 1 base and at J to 1 base, leaving 4 bases not matched to a gene. This CDR3 region has 15 residues. CDR3 in amino acids: CASSLIRGVQETQYF. The CDR3 bases are TGCGCCAGCAGCTTGATACGGGGGGTCCAAGAGACCCAGTACTTC.

Only a few counts were recorded for this clone. The gene calls are TRBV9 and TRBJ2-3; TRBD1 matches at 8 bases. Germline CDR1 reads SGDLS; CDR2 reads YYNGEE. Trimming at V came to 2 bases and at J to 2 bases, leaving 4 bases not matched to a gene. This CDR3 comprises 15 residues. CDR3 residues: CASSVTGDLTDTQYF. The CDR3 bases are TGTGCCAGCAGCGTGACAGGGGACCTCACAGATACGCAGTATTTT. Together with reference TRBV9 and TRBJ2-3, the CDR3 gives the full variable domain: DSGVTQTPKHLITATGQRVTLRCSPRSGDLSVYWYQQSLDQGLQFLIQYYNGEERAKGNILERFSAQQFPDLHSELNLSSLELGDSALYFCASSVTGDLTDTQYFGPGTRLTVL.

This clone showed up just a few times. In the same sample, other DNA sequences code for this CDR3. The chain recombines TRBV5-1 with TRBJ2-1, with TRBD1 matching 7 bases. This CDR3 is built from 15 residues. V gave up 0 bases and J gave up 3 bases; unmatched junction bases: 3. Germline V lookup: CDR1 SGHRS, CDR2 YFSETQ. The CDR3 nucleotides are TGCGCCAGCAGCTTGGGACAGGGTCTCTACAATGAGCAGTTCTTC. This translates into CASSLGQGLYNEQFF.

This clone was seen only a few times. At the DNA level, this CDR3 is encoded by other sequences in the same sample as well. This chain joins TRBV9 and TRBJ2-1; D gene uncertain. V gave up 0 bases and J gave up 3 bases, with 1 base separating them. Germline V gene lookup returns CDR1 SGDLS and CDR2 YYNGEE. The CDR3 has 12 amino acids. In DNA, the CDR3 is TGTGCCAGCAGCGTAGGCTACAATGAGCAGTTCTTC. This codes for CASSVGYNEQFF.

The chain combines TRBV10-3 with TRBJ2-1, with D uncertain. The germline gives CDR1 ENHRY, CDR2 SYGVKD. Trimming removed 2 bases from V and 2 bases from J, with 10 bases in between. This CDR3 comprises 15 residues. The CDR3 sequence: CAISEALSTYNEQFF. Here the CDR3 DNA reads TGTGCCATCAGTGAGGCCTTGAGCACCTACAATGAGCAGTTCTTC.

This clone has only a few counts. The chain couples TRBV7-9 to TRBJ2-3; either TRBD1 or TRBD2 may fit D (6 bases each). This CDR3 contains 14 residues. Between the trimmed V and J ends, which lost 4 bases and 2 bases, there was a span of 10 bases. CDR1 is SEHNR, CDR2 FQNEAQ, per germline (reference sequence). The CDR3 region is CASSWRGTTDTQYF. The CDR3 DNA reads as TGTGCCAGCAGCTGGAGGGGGACCACAGATACGCAGTATTTT.

Ten or more counts support this clone. The chain links TRBV29-1 to TRBJ1-4; TRBD1 might be the D (5 bases). The length of the CDR3 is 12 residues. V was shortened by 4 bases and J by 5 bases, with 8 bases between the two germline ends. Germline V lookup: CDR1 SQVTM, CDR2 ANQGSEA. The CDR3 is CSVAYRNEKLFF. DNA for the CDR3: TGCAGCGTTGCGTACAGGAATGAAAAACTGTTTTTT.